The clone carrying this T cell receptor beta chain was seen a handful of times. Its target is unknown. Primers included in the PCR were 60 Vbeta and 13 Jbeta primers. The assay was immunoSEQ multiplex PCR, and TCRdb's table has in-frame clones only and misses some. The sample has 110,000 or so clones; around 82% are singletons. This sample is part of a study of cytomegalovirus exposure and HLA in healthy donors. Study results and limitations: In an earlier analysis, in several hundred donors, most V segments appeared productive either ~90% or ~30% of the time.

The V and J ends lost 4 bases and 0 bases, in that order; junction bases with no gene match: 9. Germline CDR1 reads ENHRY; CDR2 reads SYGVKD. The CDR3 length is 16 residues. The chain has TRBV10-3 and TRBJ2-7; 7 nucleotides agree with TRBD1. Source material: PBMCs. The clonotype was recovered from a woman aged 30 to 39 in good health and CMV-seropositive. CDR3 in amino acids: CAISGRDRENSYEQYF. CDR3 DNA sequence: TGTGCCATCAGTGGAAGAGACAGGGAGAACTCCTACGAGCAGTACTTC.